The 26 T cell receptor beta chains below were found in one sample sequenced in a study of T cells after yellow fever vaccination. TCRdb re-called the 5' RACE reads through MiXCR, storing one row per CDR3 protein. The data contain fewer than 100,000 distinct CDR3 sequences, 4.5% to 6% of them seen just once; the ten biggest clones take up more than 40%. Sequencing used CD8+ T cells sorted from PBMCs, obtained 10 days after the yellow fever booster vaccination. These receptors all stem from a young man who received the YFV17D yellow fever vaccine.

The chain is built from TRBV7-2 and TRBJ2-7; 9 bases map to TRBD2. J was trimmed by 3 bases and V by 3 bases; bases with no gene match: 3. The V gene's germline CDR1 is SGHTA and CDR2 FQGNSA. This CDR3 region has 14 residues. CDR3 sequence reads: CASSFSGGFYEQYF. CDR3 bases: TGTGCCAGCAGCTTTAGCGGGGGATTCTACGAGCAGTACTTC.

The chain links TRBV4-3 to TRBJ2-7; 9 positions agree with TRBD2. There are 15 residues in the CDR3. Germline V gives CDR1 LGHNA, CDR2 YSLEER. Trimming took 4 bases from V and 2 from J; bases not matched to a gene: 6. DNA of the CDR3: TGCGCCAGCAGCCTTGATGCGGGGGGGCCCTACGAGCAGTACTTC. Translated: CASSLDAGGPYEQYF.

This clonotype occurred a few times. V is TRBV18 and J is TRBJ2-7; D may be TRBD1 or TRBD2 (5 bases each). Trimming removed 2 bases from V and 4 bases from J, with 15 bases in between. Germline V gene lookup returns CDR1 KGHSH and CDR2 LQKENI. CDR3 length: 15 amino acids. The DNA for the CDR3 is TGTGCCAGCTCACCAAAGTTAGCCGGGGCGTACGAGCAGTACTTC. Protein sequence: CASSPKLAGAYEQYF.

This rearrangement joins TRBV27 to TRBJ1-5; D is unclear. The V end lost 4 bases, the J end lost 9 bases, and 13 bases lay between the germline ends. Germline CDR1 reads MNHEY; CDR2 reads SMNVEV (reference sequence). The length of the CDR3 is 13 residues. The CDR3 coding sequence is TGTGCCAGCAGTTCCCGGGGTTTTCCGCCCCAGCATTTT. This sequence encodes CASSSRGFPPQHF.

This clonotype has ten or more counts. This rearrangement joins TRBV12-3 or TRBV12-4 to TRBJ2-1, with 12 bases fitting TRBD1. The length of the CDR3 is 16 residues. J was trimmed by 0 bases and V by 8 bases; bases with no gene match: 5. This chain's CDR3 is CASAGQGASSYNEQFF. CDR3 sequence (DNA): TGTGCCAGCGCGGGACAGGGGGCGAGCTCCTACAATGAGCAGTTCTTC.

This clonotype turned up a few times. The gene calls are TRBV20-1 and TRBJ1-1, with D possibly being TRBD1 (5 bases). From germline, CDR1 is DFQATT and CDR2 SNEGSKA (reference sequence). Trimming shortened V by 5 bases and J by 3 bases, and 13 bases separated the two germline ends. CDR3 size: 13 residues. The CDR3 is CSALGTGYTEAFF. DNA of the CDR3: TGCAGTGCTCTGGGGACGGGGTACACTGAAGCTTTCTTT.

This clonotype was counted ten times or more. This chain joins TRBV7-9 and TRBJ1-1; TRBD1 matches at 7 bases. Unmatched junction bases numbered 9, after V lost 5 bases and J lost 0 bases. The germline V gene has CDR1 SEHNR and CDR2 FQNEAQ (reference sequence). The CDR3 is made up of 16 amino acids. The CDR3 protein is CASSPRGQVMNTEAFF. Here the CDR3 DNA reads TGTGCCAGCAGCCCGAGAGGACAGGTTATGAACACTGAAGCTTTCTTT.

The gene calls are TRBV7-9 and TRBJ1-1; maybe TRBD1 (5 bases). V gave up 8 bases and J gave up 2 bases, with 24 bases separating them. The CDR3 totals 17 residues. The germline gives CDR1 SEHNR, CDR2 FQNEAQ (reference sequence). The CDR3 nucleotides are TGTGCCAGCGACGACTTTGGGAGGGGCGAATATAACACTGAAGCTTTCTTT. Translation: CASDDFGRGEYNTEAFF.

The chain couples TRBV27 to TRBJ1-5, with a possible D match to TRBD1 (5 bases). The germline CDR1 and CDR2 sequences are MNHEY and SMNVEV (reference sequence). The CDR3 is 14 residues long. Trimming cost V 2 bases and J 3 bases, with 8 bases left between them. Written as DNA, the CDR3 is TGTGCCAGCAGTTTACCAGGGATCAATCAGCCCCAGCATTTT. Its translation: CASSLPGINQPQHF.

This clonotype was observed a few times. This sequence joins TRBV4-3 and TRBJ2-4; D possibly corresponds to TRBD1 (5 bases). V lost 1 base to trimming and J lost 8 bases, with 18 bases between them. Germline V lookup: CDR1 LGHNA, CDR2 YSLEER. The CDR3 runs 16 residues. CDR3 nucleotide sequence: TGCGCCAGCAGCCAAGGGGGCAAACGACGAGAGGACATTCAGTACTTC. Translating it yields CASSQGGKRREDIQYF.

This clonotype came up many times. V is TRBV4-3 and J is TRBJ2-3, with 9 nucleotides matching TRBD1. The V segment lost 4 bases and the J segment 0 bases; nucleotides outside the gene matches: 8. CDR1 is LGHNA, CDR2 YSLEER, per germline. The CDR3 length is 17 residues. The CDR3 sequence is CASSPTGGVASTDTQYF. The CDR3 nucleotides read TGCGCCAGCAGCCCGACAGGGGGAGTAGCTAGCACAGATACGCAGTATTTT.

This clonotype occurred many times. This chain joins TRBV12-3 or TRBV12-4 and TRBJ2-7; either TRBD1 or TRBD2 may fit D (5 bases each). This CDR3 contains 13 residues. V lost 6 bases to trimming and J lost 6 bases, with 15 bases between them. CDR3 nucleotide sequence: TGTGCCAGCAGCTTCGGCCGAGGGGCCGAGCAGTACTTC. Amino acid sequence: CASSFGRGAEQYF.

This clonotype has more than one count but fewer than ten. This rearrangement joins TRBV29-1 to TRBJ1-1, with 7 bases identical to TRBD1. The CDR3 covers 14 residues. CDR1 and CDR2 from the germline V gene are SQVTM and ANQGSEA. The J segment lost 6 bases and the V segment lost 1 base, leaving 8 bases of the junction unmatched. The CDR3 coding sequence is TGCAGCGTTGAAGGGACCCGACAGGGCCCTGAAGCTTTCTTT. Translating gives CSVEGTRQGPEAFF.

This clonotype was seen only a few times. The J gene is TRBJ2-1, the V gene TRBV4-1; weak D call: TRBD1 (6 bases). This CDR3 comprises 16 residues. V was cut by 2 bases and J by 6 bases, with 17 bases left in between. In germline, CDR1 is MGHRA, CDR2 YSYEKL. Here the CDR3 reads CASSQSVTGPVNEQFF. The CDR3 DNA reads TGCGCCAGCAGCCAATCTGTAACAGGGCCGGTCAATGAGCAGTTCTTC.

A few counts support this clonotype. The rearrangement links TRBV18 to TRBJ2-3, with D possibly matching TRBD1 (6 bases). The CDR3 runs 15 residues. Germline CDR1 reads KGHSH; CDR2 reads LQKENI. Trimming took 5 bases from V and 3 from J, leaving 15 bases between them. The CDR3 nucleotides read TGTGCCAGCTCAAAACAGGGTTTCGGAACAGATACGCAGTATTTT. Its translation: CASSKQGFGTDTQYF.

This clonotype was picked up a small number of times. The rearrangement uses TRBV7-3 and TRBJ1-1; D unclear. Germline CDR1 is SGHTA and CDR2 is FQGTGA. Trimming shortened V by 1 base and J by 3 bases, and 12 bases separated the two germline ends. CDR3 length: 15 residues. In nucleotides, the CDR3 is TGTGCCAGCAGCTTAAGCGGGAGCTATCACACTGAAGCTTTCTTT. As protein: CASSLSGSYHTEAFF.

The chain is built from TRBV4-1 and TRBJ1-2; no firm D call. V was cut by 1 base and J by 5 bases, with 5 bases left in between. The germline V gene encodes CDR1 MGHRA and CDR2 YSYEKL. This CDR3 region has 12 residues. CDR3 nucleotide sequence: TGCGCCAGCAGCCAAGTCGGGTATGGCTACACCTTC. Residues: CASSQVGYGYTF.

There are many counts of this clonotype. This sequence joins TRBV14 and TRBJ1-3, with D maybe TRBD1 (6 bases). Germline lookup yields CDR1 SGHDN and CDR2 FVKESK. With 1 base removed from V and 3 bases from J, the gap between germline ends came to 13 bases. The CDR3 consists of 16 residues. CDR3 bases: TGTGCCAGCAGCCAAGGGTTCTCCAGGGGTGGAAACACCATATATTTT. Translation gives CASSQGFSRGGNTIYF. Variable domain in full (rest from reference TRBV14 and TRBJ1-3): EAGVTQFPSHSVIEKGQTVTLRCDPISGHDNLYWYRRVMGKEIKFLLHFVKESKQDESGMPNNRFLAERTGGTYSTLKVQPAELEDSGVYFCASSQGFSRGGNTIYFGEGSWLTVV.

The chain's CDR3 is CASSPPGATGGELFF. The DNA of the CDR3 is TGCGCCAGCAGCCCGCCGGGGGCAACGGGCGGGGAGCTGTTTTTT. This rearrangement joins TRBV4-1 to TRBJ2-2; possibly TRBD1 or TRBD2 for D (6 bases each). Germline V gene sequence: CDR1 MGHRA, CDR2 YSYEKL. The CDR3 covers 15 residues. V was trimmed by 4 bases and J by 7 bases, leaving 16 bases between them.

V and J are TRBV14 and TRBJ2-7, with TRBD1 identical over 10 bases. The CDR3 is 15 amino acids. Germline loops: CDR1 SGHDN, CDR2 FVKESK. V was clipped by 4 bases and J by 4 bases; unmatched bases: 7. Here the CDR3 reads CASSPSGTGEYEQYV. CDR3 bases: TGTGCCAGCAGCCCCTCCGGGACAGGGGAGTACGAGCAGTACGTC.

This clonotype was seen repeatedly, ten times or more. The V gene is TRBV4-1, the J gene TRBJ2-1, with 10 bases lining up with TRBD1. CDR1 is MGHRA and CDR2 is YSYEKL in the germline V gene. The V segment lost 0 bases and the J segment 5 bases; nucleotides outside the gene matches: 7. The CDR3 consists of 17 residues. CDR3 nucleotide sequence: TGCGCCAGCAGCCAAGATTCGACGGACAGGGGGGACAATGAGCAGTTCTTC. This sequence encodes CASSQDSTDRGDNEQFF.

This clonotype was seen ten or more times. The gene calls are TRBV12-3 or TRBV12-4 and TRBJ2-5, with D possibly being TRBD1 (6 bases). The CDR3 is made up of 13 amino acids. Trimming took off 6 bases at V and 3 bases at J, with 11 bases between the two ends. The CDR3 is CASRQGGEETQYF. CDR3 nucleotide sequence: TGTGCCAGCAGACAGGGCGGAGAAGAGACCCAGTACTTC.

The chain employs TRBV5-5 and TRBJ1-3; 7 bases are shared with TRBD1. The J segment lost 0 bases and the V segment lost 0 bases, leaving 0 bases of the junction unmatched. CDR3 length: 15 amino acids. Germline-derived CDR1 and CDR2 are SGHKS and YYEKEE (reference sequence). Here the CDR3 DNA reads TGTGCCAGCAGCTTGGGGGACAGCTCTGGAAACACCATATATTTT. It is translated as CASSLGDSSGNTIYF.

This clonotype was seen a handful of times. The chain links TRBV5-1 to TRBJ2-7; D possibly corresponds to TRBD1 (5 bases). This CDR3 is 14 amino acids long. Germline CDR1 is SGHRS and CDR2 is YFSETQ. V lost 5 bases and J 0 bases, leaving 12 bases between the germline ends. CDR3 sequence (DNA): TGCGCCAGCAGGCCAGGCACAGGCTCCTACGAGCAGTACTTC. This translates into CASRPGTGSYEQYF.

This clonotype appeared many times. A read error may account for a junction end that differs from germline. The rearrangement uses TRBV5-1 and TRBJ2-4, with D possibly being TRBD2 (5 bases). This CDR3 is built from 16 residues. Germline CDR1 reads SGHRS; CDR2 reads YFSETQ. Here the CDR3 DNA reads TGCGCCAGCAGCACGGACCCGGCCCTAGCCAAAAGCATTCAGTACTTC. Its translation is CASSTDPALAKSIQYF.

This clonotype was counted at least ten times. The chain carries TRBV11-3 and TRBJ2-2, with TRBD2 identical over 13 bases. Germline V gene sequence: CDR1 SGHNT, CDR2 YENEEA. The CDR3 consists of 16 residues. V trimming: 6 bases; J trimming: 9 bases; junction bases outside the gene matches: 10. CDR3 coding DNA: TGTGCCAGCAGTCCTCCTACTAGCGGGGGGGCCCGGGAGCTGTTTTTT. It encodes CASSPPTSGGARELFF.